One and the same sample provided the 26 T cell receptor beta chains below, sequenced in a study of blood T cell repertoires in COVID-19. Some clones are missing from TCRdb's copy, which holds only in-frame ones; the method was immunoSEQ multiplex PCR. Of roughly 400,000 clones in the sample, 70% to 90% were seen once. The sample comprised peripheral blood. The receptors were gathered from a woman aged 55-69 years with COVID-19, enrolled during active disease.

The rearrangement uses TRBV7-2 and TRBJ2-4; TRBD1 agrees at 8 bases. With 5 bases clipped from V and 7 bases from J, the junction kept 7 bases outside the gene matches. Germline V gene data show CDR1 as SGHTA and CDR2 as FQGNSA. This CDR3 comprises 14 residues. The CDR3 bases are TGTGCCAGCAGCAACCAGGGGGCATGGAACATTCAGTACTTC. Encoded protein: CASSNQGAWNIQYF.

This clone appeared once. The CDR3 bases are TGCGCCAGCAGCTTGGACCCGGGAGAGAACACTGAAGCTTTCTTT. Translating it yields CASSLDPGENTEAFF. The chain has TRBV5-1 and TRBJ1-1, with no clear D. The CDR3 extends over 15 amino acids. V lost 0 bases, J lost 1 base, and 10 bases lay in between. Germline V CDR1 and CDR2: SGHRS, YFSETQ.

This chain's CDR3 is CASRLDISNQPQHF. For the CDR3, the DNA is TGTGCCAGTAGACTAGACATTAGCAATCAGCCCCAGCATTTT. The rearrangement uses TRBV19 and TRBJ1-5; D call uncertain. The V gene lost 6 bases and the J gene lost 0 bases, with 9 bases spanning the gap. The CDR3 extends over 14 amino acids. Germline CDR1 reads LNHDA; CDR2 reads SQIVND (reference sequence).

The rearrangement links TRBV4-1 to TRBJ1-2; 8 positions match TRBD1. J was trimmed by 4 bases and V by 0 bases; bases with no gene match: 1. The CDR3 sequence is 14 residues long. Germline V gene data show CDR1 as MGHRA and CDR2 as YSYEKL. The CDR3 sequence: CASSQDGQGYGYTF. CDR3 sequence (DNA): TGCGCCAGCAGCCAAGATGGACAGGGCTATGGCTACACCTTC.

With respect to this clone: At the DNA level, this CDR3 is encoded by other sequences in the same sample as well. The rearrangement uses TRBV7-9 and TRBJ2-3; the D is unclear. Trimming cost V 1 base and J 4 bases, with 3 bases left between them. Germline V gene sequence: CDR1 SEHNR, CDR2 FQNEAQ (reference sequence). This CDR3 region has 12 residues. The CDR3 nucleotides read TGTGCCAGCAGCTTAGGCGCAGATACGCAGTATTTT. Encoded protein: CASSLGADTQYF.

This rearrangement joins TRBV7-8 to TRBJ2-5; TRBD2 matches at 8 bases. This CDR3 is built from 15 residues. J was trimmed by 5 bases and V by 4 bases; bases with no gene match: 9. The germline V gene has CDR1 SGHVS and CDR2 FQNEAQ. DNA for the CDR3: TGTGCCAGCAGCTCCCCGTCGGGGGGGGCGGAGACCCAGTACTTC. Residues: CASSSPSGGAETQYF.

V and J are TRBV27 and TRBJ1-1; TRBD1 agrees at 9 bases. Unmatched junction bases numbered 6, after V lost 6 bases and J lost 1 base. CDR3 length: 15 residues. Germline V lookup: CDR1 MNHEY, CDR2 SMNVEV (reference sequence). CDR3: CASSPGTGSNTEAFF. The CDR3 nucleotides read TGTGCCAGCAGCCCCGGGACAGGGTCGAACACTGAAGCTTTCTTT.

The chain is built from TRBV28 and TRBJ1-2; 9 bases match TRBD1. Germline CDR1 reads MDHEN; CDR2 reads SYDVKM. The CDR3 consists of 15 residues. Trimming took 6 bases from V and 0 from J; bases not matched to a gene: 5. CDR3 coding DNA: TGTGCCAGCAGGGGGACAGGGCGCGCTAACTATGGCTACACCTTC. Its translation: CASRGTGRANYGYTF.

This clone was found a few times. The chain recombines TRBV24-1 with TRBJ2-2, with unresolved D. The length of the CDR3 is 12 residues. Germline V CDR1 and CDR2: KGHDR, SFDVKD. V was pared by 6 bases and J by 4 bases, with 5 bases between. DNA of the CDR3: TGTGCCACCAGTCAATTCACCGGGGAGCTGTTTTTT. Residues: CATSQFTGELFF.

The count of this clone is one. In the same sample, other DNA sequences code for this CDR3. The rearrangement uses TRBV9 and TRBJ2-7, with 7 bases lining up with TRBD2. CDR1 is SGDLS, CDR2 YYNGEE, per germline. The CDR3 spans 15 residues. Losses at the gene ends were 1 base for V and 1 base for J; bases not matched to a gene: 5. The CDR3 region has the DNA TGTGCCAGCAGCGTATCGGGGGGATTTTCCTACGAGCAGTACTTC. This encodes CASSVSGGFSYEQYF.

In its sample, this clone was seen a few times. The chain recombines TRBV19 with TRBJ1-1, with D possibly being TRBD1 (6 bases). Germline V lookup: CDR1 LNHDA, CDR2 SQIVND (reference sequence). The CDR3 is 14 amino acids. The V end was cut by 4 bases, the J end by 1 base, with 10 bases between. DNA for the CDR3: TGTGCCAGTAGTACACAGGGCCCGAACACTGAAGCTTTCTTT. Its protein is CASSTQGPNTEAFF. Full variable domain (remainder filled in from reference TRBV19 and TRBJ1-1): DGGITQSPKYLFRKEGQNVTLSCEQNLNHDAMYWYRQDPGQGLRLIYYSQIVNDFQKGDIAEGYSVSREKKESFPLTVTSAQKNPTAFYLCASSTQGPNTEAFFGQGTRLTVV.

The chain couples TRBV5-1 to TRBJ1-1; no clear D. V lost 3 bases, J lost 2 bases, and 11 bases lay in between. This CDR3 comprises 14 residues. Germline CDR1 SGHRS, CDR2 YFSETQ. The CDR3 sequence is CASSSGGINTEAFF. The DNA of the CDR3 is TGCGCCAGCAGCTCTGGAGGGATTAACACTGAAGCTTTCTTT. The full variable domain, rest sourced from reference TRBV5-1 and TRBJ1-1, is KAGVTQTPRYLIKTRGQQVTLSCSPISGHRSVSWYQQTPGQGLQFLFEYFSETQRNKGNFPGRFSGRQFSNSRSEMNVSTLELGDSALYLCASSSGGINTEAFFGQGTRLTVV.

This clone has more than one count but fewer than ten. The genes are TRBV7-2 and TRBJ2-7, with 8 bases lining up with TRBD1. The V and J ends lost 5 bases and 6 bases, in that order; junction bases with no gene match: 6. CDR1 SGHTA and CDR2 FQGNSA come from the germline V gene. CDR3 size: 13 residues. CDR3 sequence reads: CASSGGQGREQYF. Here the CDR3 DNA reads TGTGCCAGCAGCGGAGGACAGGGCCGCGAGCAGTACTTC.

The chain employs TRBV30 and TRBJ1-2; possible D gene TRBD1, 5 bases. Germline V lookup: CDR1 GTSNPN, CDR2 SVGIG (reference sequence). Trimming took off 4 bases at V and 9 bases at J, with 18 bases between the two ends. The CDR3 is 13 amino acids. Here the CDR3 reads CAWNLQALGSYTF. The CDR3 DNA reads as TGTGCCTGGAATCTACAGGCGCTTGGAAGCTACACCTTC.

This chain joins TRBV6-5 and TRBJ2-7; 10 nucleotides line up with TRBD2. Per the germline V gene, CDR1 is MNHEY and CDR2 is SVGAGI. After removal of 2 bases from V and 4 bases from J, the junction contained 5 bases not matched to a gene. This CDR3 has 15 residues. The DNA of the CDR3 is TGTGCCAGCAGTTACGGGAGCGGGGGGGCATACGAGCAGTACTTC. This translates into CASSYGSGGAYEQYF.

The gene calls are TRBV15 and TRBJ1-2; 9 bases fit TRBD1. CDR1 and CDR2 (germline): LNHNV, YYDKDF (reference sequence). This CDR3 spans 13 amino acids. V trimming: 4 bases; J trimming: 8 bases; junction bases outside the gene matches: 5. CDR3 DNA: TGTGCCACCAGCACGGGACAGGGAATCGGCTACACCTTC. Its protein is CATSTGQGIGYTF.

The count of this clone is one. The V and J genes are TRBV9 and TRBJ2-6; TRBD1 matches at 12 bases. V lost 0 bases to trimming and J lost 3 bases; unmatched junction nucleotides: 4. CDR1 SGDLS and CDR2 YYNGEE come from the germline V gene. The CDR3 totals 18 residues. Written as DNA, the CDR3 is TGTGCCAGCAGCGTAGCGGGACAGGGGGCTTATGGGGCCAACGTCCTGACTTTC. As protein: CASSVAGQGAYGANVLTF.

On this clone itself: A read error may produce the germline difference seen at one junction end. V is TRBV7-7 and J is TRBJ2-1, with 7 bases lining up with TRBD1. The CDR3 extends over 15 amino acids. In germline, CDR1 is SSHAT, CDR2 FNYEAQ (reference sequence). The CDR3 DNA reads TGTGCTAGCAGCTTGTCGACAGGGATTGGCAATGAGCAGTTCTTC. Its translation: CASSLSTGIGNEQFF. The variable domain in full, with the rest retrieved from reference TRBV7-7 and TRBJ2-1, is GAGVSQSPRYKVTKRGQDVTLRCDPISSHATLYWYQQALGQGPEFLTYFNYEAQPDKSGLPSDRFSAERPEGSISTLTIQRTEQRDSAMYRCASSLSTGIGNEQFFGPGTRLTVL.

The gene calls are TRBV5-1 and TRBJ1-4; no definite D call. Per the germline V gene, CDR1 is SGHRS and CDR2 is YFSETQ. Deletions cut 3 bases from V and 0 bases from J, with 9 bases between. This CDR3 has 15 residues. The CDR3 loop is CASSYQEATNEKLFF. The CDR3 nucleotides are TGCGCCAGCAGCTATCAGGAAGCAACTAATGAAAAACTGTTTTTT.

V and J are TRBV9 and TRBJ1-1; 10 positions agree with TRBD1. After removal of 3 bases from V and 5 bases from J, the junction contained 7 bases not matched to a gene. The CDR3 sequence is 15 residues long. Germline CDR1 reads SGDLS; CDR2 reads YYNGEE. CDR3 sequence (DNA): TGTGCCAGCAGCGGGGAGACAGGGGGCTTGACTGAAGCTTTCTTT. Protein sequence: CASSGETGGLTEAFF.

The chain is built from TRBV27 and TRBJ2-7; 9 bases map to TRBD2. From germline, CDR1 is MNHEY and CDR2 SMNVEV (reference sequence). V dropped 6 bases and J dropped 0; count of bases not matched to a gene: 6. The CDR3 is 15 residues long. CDR3 sequence: CASRSGGFYSYEQYF. The DNA for the CDR3 is TGTGCCAGCAGAAGCGGGGGGTTCTACTCCTACGAGCAGTACTTC.

The chain is built from TRBV27 and TRBJ1-1; D is possibly TRBD1 (5 bases). Trimming removed 5 bases at V and 4 bases at J, with 17 bases between. The V gene's germline CDR1 is MNHEY and CDR2 SMNVEV (reference sequence). CDR3 length: 15 residues. CDR3 sequence: CASSLGPVRGTEAFF. As DNA, the CDR3 is TGTGCCAGCAGTCTGGGACCGGTGCGGGGCACTGAAGCTTTCTTT.

This clone appeared a single time. The chain joins TRBV19 to TRBJ2-5; 7 bases are shared with TRBD2. Germline V gene sequence: CDR1 LNHDA, CDR2 SQIVND (reference sequence). V was clipped by 3 bases and J by 3 bases; unmatched bases: 7. The CDR3 is 15 amino acids. The CDR3 reads CASSIPASGEETQYF. The CDR3 nucleotides read TGTGCCAGTAGTATCCCGGCTAGCGGAGAAGAGACCCAGTACTTC.

V is TRBV6-5 and J is TRBJ2-7; 7 bases match TRBD2. The CDR3 contains 13 residues. After removal of 6 bases from V and 4 bases from J, the junction contained 6 bases not matched to a gene. CDR1 and CDR2 from the germline V gene are MNHEY and SVGAGI. The CDR3 coding sequence is TGTGCCAGCAGCCTGGGGGGGAGTTACGAGCAGTACTTC. Its protein is CASSLGGSYEQYF.

V usage is TRBV12-3 or TRBV12-4 and J usage is TRBJ2-1; 8 bases match TRBD2. This CDR3 region has 13 residues. V dropped 6 bases and J dropped 12; count of bases not matched to a gene: 10. DNA of the CDR3: TGTGCCAGCAGGACATGGGGCGGGGGGCCGCAGTTCTTC. Its protein is CASRTWGGGPQFF.

V usage is TRBV4-1 and J usage is TRBJ1-1; unclear D gene. There are 15 residues in the CDR3. V lost 2 bases and J 2 bases, leaving 12 bases between the germline ends. The germline CDR1 and CDR2 sequences are MGHRA and YSYEKL. For the CDR3, the DNA is TGCGCCAGCAGCCAACCTGTCCGGGTAAACACTGAAGCTTTCTTT. Translation: CASSQPVRVNTEAFF.